This TCR beta chain originates from a study of cytomegalovirus exposure and HLA in healthy donors. In its sample, this clone was seen once. A multiplex PCR was run with 60 Vbeta primers and 13 Jbeta primers. Data came from immunoSEQ multiplex PCR; TCRdb stores just in-frame clones and leaves some out. The sample yields 150,000 to 200,000 clones, over 75% seen once. Source material: PBMCs. The TCR comes from a woman aged 45-65 years in good health and CMV-seronegative.

CDR3 sequence: CASSLRDNYGYTF. The CDR3 region has the DNA TGTGCCAGCAGTTTGAGGGATAACTATGGCTACACCTTC. This sequence joins TRBV28 and TRBJ1-2; D is ambiguous. From germline, CDR1 is MDHEN and CDR2 SYDVKM. V was cut by 3 bases and J by 1 base, with 6 bases left in between. The CDR3 has 13 residues.